This is a list of T cell receptor beta chains from one sample in a study of blood T cell repertoires in COVID-19. Generated by immunoSEQ multiplex PCR, the TCRdb table keeps only in-frame clones and is missing some. The data show 300,000 or so clones, 86% seen once. The sequenced sample consisted of peripheral blood. These receptors were collected from a woman in her forties or fifties with acute or convalescent COVID-19. The conserved cysteine and the conserved F or W are not part of the CDR3 here.

TRBV2,TRBJ2-3,ASGREEYTQY
TRBV5-4,TRBJ2-3,ASSPARTGGADTQY
TRBV4-2,TRBJ2-1,ASSPKSSGSIWVVNYNEQF
TRBV10-3,TRBJ2-1,AITASGSLNEQF
TRBV5-4,TRBJ2-2,ASSYSGMAGELF
TRBV7-3,TRBJ2-7,ASSLRLAGTYEQY
TRBV14,TRBJ1-1,ASSQDPLPAGRTEAF
TRBV30,TRBJ2-5,AWTGHQLAEIQETQY
TRBV9,TRBJ2-1,ASSDLQAEQF
TRBV7-9,TRBJ1-5,ASSWGQSNQPQH
TRBV18,TRBJ2-7,ASSPRIAGSTSEQY
TRBV5-1,TRBJ1-1,ASSLAEQGRSAEAF
TRBV27,TRBJ1-2,ASSPGTGNYGYT
TRBV28,TRBJ2-1,ASSLLLAVEQF
TRBV7-2,TRBJ2-1,ASSLHGRGEQF
TRBV25-1,TRBJ2-7,ASSDAAGTGAYEQY
TRBV7-9,TRBJ2-5,ASGRASGETQY
TRBV28,TRBJ2-7,ASTSPRGDRYEQY
TRBV5-1,TRBJ1-4,ASSANRGLEKLF
TRBV18,TRBJ1-1,ASSRDRETEAF
TRBV20-1,TRBJ2-7,SASSSGKTYEQY
TRBV19,TRBJ2-1,ASKTGGYYNEQF
TRBV19,TRBJ1-4,ASSSRQELPLF
TRBV5-5,TRBJ2-7,ASSYVGGASSYEQY
TRBV15,TRBJ2-7,ATSRDQGTAISYEQY
TRBV5-6,TRBJ2-3,ASSTSGRDTQY
TRBV7-9,TRBJ2-5,ASSLEVRPQETQY
TRBV6-5,TRBJ2-7,ASSKTGGGYEQY
TRBV7-9,TRBJ2-1,ASSLERGSYNEQF
TRBV6-5,TRBJ1-1,AILRGATEAF
TRBV6-4,TRBJ2-5,ASSDNPSRPTGETQY
TRBV15,TRBJ1-2,ATSSQGPLYGYT
TRBV28,TRBJ2-3,ASSYLTSGTSTDTQY
TRBV5-1,TRBJ1-1,ASSLQGHGTEAF
TRBV6-5,TRBJ2-1,ASRIDRGNEQF
TRBV3-1/TRBV3-2,TRBJ1-1,ASSQQTGNTEAF
TRBV27,TRBJ1-2,ASSFSGGRGQGGYT
TRBV24-1,TRBJ2-2,ATSDPSRYTGELF
TRBV9,TRBJ2-7,ASSGDRGGHEQY
TRBV2,TRBJ2-1,ASSAVILAGEINEQF
TRBV7-8,TRBJ1-5,ASSLERHLSNQPQH
TRBV2,TRBJ2-5,ASSWARGSETQY